Below are 17 T cell receptor beta chains sequenced from a single sample in a study of cytomegalovirus exposure and HLA in healthy donors. Primers: 60 Vbeta forward and 13 Jbeta reverse. Assay used: immunoSEQ multiplex PCR; TCRdb lists only in-frame clones, some missing. The sample comprises hundreds of thousands of clones, roughly 90% of which are singletons, and 1% rests with the top ten. The material sequenced was PBMCs. The receptors come from a woman aged 18-29 years in good health and CMV-seronegative.

The CDR3 bases are TGCGCCAGCAGTGAGGCTACTAGCGGGAACAATGAGCAGTTCTTC. Protein: CASSEATSGNNEQFF. The chain combines TRBV10-1 with TRBJ2-1, with 10 bases matching TRBD2. The CDR3 loop spans 15 amino acids. Germline V gene sequence: CDR1 WNHNN, CDR2 SYGVQD (reference sequence). Trimming cost V 2 bases and J 5 bases; bases outside gene matches: 3.

The chain carries TRBV6-5 and TRBJ1-5; TRBD1 matches 7 bases. The J segment lost 5 bases and the V segment lost 5 bases, leaving 6 bases of the junction unmatched. The V gene's germline CDR1 is MNHEY and CDR2 SVGAGI. The CDR3 runs 14 residues. The CDR3 region has the DNA TGTGCCAGCAGTGGGGGACAGAATTATCAGCCCCAGCATTTT. Translation: CASSGGQNYQPQHF.

The V call is TRBV7-2, the J call TRBJ1-1; no clear D. Germline V lookup: CDR1 SGHTA, CDR2 FQGNSA. This CDR3 is 11 amino acids long. V shed 7 bases and J shed 5 bases, with 8 bases lying between them. The CDR3 region has the DNA TGTGCCAGCACCTACGTGACTGAAGCTTTCTTT. It codes for CASTYVTEAFF.

This rearrangement joins TRBV10-2 to TRBJ2-7, with D perhaps matching TRBD2 (6 bases). This CDR3 region has 15 residues. The germline V gene encodes CDR1 WSHSY and CDR2 SAAADI. Trimming left V 3 bases short and J 7 bases short, with 19 bases between. The CDR3 DNA is TGCGCCAGCAGTGATTTCCAGGACTATACGGGAGAGCAGTACTTC. As protein: CASSDFQDYTGEQYF.

Regarding this clone: The junction and the germline gene differ at one end; a read error may be behind it. V usage is TRBV9 and J usage is TRBJ1-2, with TRBD1 as a possible D gene (5 bases). CDR3 size: 16 residues. The germline V gene encodes CDR1 SGDLS and CDR2 YYNGEE. CDR3 residues: CASSVAGDLANYGHTF. The CDR3 region has the DNA TGTGCCAGCAGCGTAGCTGGGGACTTAGCTAACTATGGCCACACCTTC.

The chain uses TRBV15 and TRBJ1-1; possibly TRBD1 for D (5 bases). Germline V gives CDR1 LNHNV, CDR2 YYDKDF (reference sequence). This CDR3 comprises 15 residues. V was cut by 4 bases and J by 4 bases, with 16 bases left in between. As DNA, the CDR3 is TGTGCCACCAGCACTCTCTCTAGGGGCGGCACTGAAGCTTTCTTT. Its translation: CATSTLSRGGTEAFF.

The chain links TRBV5-1 to TRBJ2-3, with TRBD1 identical over 8 bases. Trimming took 0 bases from V and 3 from J; bases not matched to a gene: 12. CDR3 length: 18 residues. Germline values: CDR1 SGHRS, CDR2 YFSETQ. The CDR3 DNA sequence: TGCGCCAGCAGCTTGGTACCAAAGACAGGGGCTAGGACAGATACGCAGTATTTT. It translates to CASSLVPKTGARTDTQYF.

Concerning this clone: This CDR3 is also generated by other DNA sequences in the sample. The chain is built from TRBV2 and TRBJ1-5; 7 bases are a match to TRBD1. V dropped 6 bases and J dropped 4; count of bases not matched to a gene: 3. The CDR3 covers 13 residues. Looked up from germline, CDR1 is SNHLY and CDR2 is FYNNEI. CDR3 nucleotide sequence: TGTGCCAGCAGGGTGACAGGGAATCAGCCCCAGCATTTT. Translating it yields CASRVTGNQPQHF.

The rearrangement joins TRBV19 to TRBJ2-7, with D maybe TRBD1 (6 bases). The CDR3 covers 14 residues. Trimming pared 3 bases from V and 1 base from J, leaving 10 bases between. Per germline, CDR1 LNHDA and CDR2 SQIVND (reference sequence). This chain's CDR3 is CASSMAGVSYEQYF. The CDR3 coding sequence is TGTGCCAGTAGTATGGCAGGGGTTTCCTACGAGCAGTACTTC.

The rearrangement joins TRBV7-9 to TRBJ2-1, with TRBD2 identical over 8 bases. V trimming: 5 bases; J trimming: 6 bases; junction bases outside the gene matches: 6. The CDR3 totals 14 residues. Germline loops: CDR1 SEHNR, CDR2 FQNEAQ (reference sequence). The CDR3 DNA sequence: TGTGCCAGCAGCCAACACGGGACTAGCAATGAGCAGTTCTTC. Translation: CASSQHGTSNEQFF.

CDR3: CASTGLAGGGAKNIQYF. CDR3 nucleotides: TGTGCCAGTACAGGACTAGCGGGGGGAGGAGCCAAAAACATTCAGTACTTC. V gene TRBV5-8 combines with J gene TRBJ2-4; 14 nucleotides align to TRBD2. The germline gives CDR1 SGHTS, CDR2 YDEGEE. The CDR3 contains 17 residues. Unmatched junction bases numbered 7, after V lost 8 bases and J lost 0 bases.

V is TRBV9 and J is TRBJ1-2; possibly TRBD1 for D (5 bases). The CDR3 length is 13 residues. From germline, CDR1 is SGDLS and CDR2 YYNGEE. Trimming shortened V by 4 bases and J by 2 bases, and 9 bases separated the two germline ends. The chain's CDR3 is CASSRSGNYGYTF. As DNA, the CDR3 is TGTGCCAGCAGCCGCTCAGGGAACTATGGCTACACCTTC.

V usage is TRBV6-1 and J usage is TRBJ1-5; 8 bases fit TRBD1. The J segment lost 3 bases and the V segment lost 4 bases, leaving 2 bases of the junction unmatched. CDR3 length equals 14 residues. Germline V gene data show CDR1 as MNHNS and CDR2 as SASEGT. CDR3 in amino acids: CASSADRANQPQHF. The CDR3 nucleotides are TGTGCCAGCAGTGCGGACAGGGCCAATCAGCCCCAGCATTTT.

The rearrangement links TRBV6-1 to TRBJ2-5; 9 bases are shared with TRBD1. Trimming took 4 bases from V and 6 from J; bases not matched to a gene: 3. The CDR3 contains 13 residues. Germline V lookup: CDR1 MNHNS, CDR2 SASEGT. In DNA, the CDR3 is TGTGCCAGCAGTGCGGACAGGGGACAGACCCAGTACTTC. As protein: CASSADRGQTQYF.

The chain couples TRBV13 to TRBJ2-7, with unresolved D. V lost 6 bases and J lost 3, with 6 bases in between. The CDR3 runs 11 residues. Germline V gene lookup returns CDR1 PRHDT and CDR2 FYEKMQ (reference sequence). The chain's CDR3 is CASSSSYEQYF. DNA of the CDR3: TGTGCCAGCAGTTCTAGCTACGAGCAGTACTTC.

V usage is TRBV27 and J usage is TRBJ1-1; 10 positions match TRBD1. From germline, CDR1 is MNHEY and CDR2 SMNVEV (reference sequence). V lost 4 bases, J lost 3 bases, and 11 bases stayed unmatched. CDR3 length: 17 residues. The CDR3 DNA is TGTGCCAGCAGTTCAGTGACAGGGGGCGCCGAGGACACTGAAGCTTTCTTT. Encoded protein: CASSSVTGGAEDTEAFF.

The chain is built from TRBV29-1 and TRBJ2-7; weak D call: TRBD2 (7 bases). The CDR3 has 13 residues. Germline V gene lookup returns CDR1 SQVTM and CDR2 ANQGSEA. With 6 bases removed from V and 5 bases from J, the gap between germline ends came to 17 bases. CDR3 residues: CSVGGGAGDEQYF. CDR3 DNA: TGCAGCGTGGGTGGGGGGGCGGGAGACGAGCAGTACTTC.